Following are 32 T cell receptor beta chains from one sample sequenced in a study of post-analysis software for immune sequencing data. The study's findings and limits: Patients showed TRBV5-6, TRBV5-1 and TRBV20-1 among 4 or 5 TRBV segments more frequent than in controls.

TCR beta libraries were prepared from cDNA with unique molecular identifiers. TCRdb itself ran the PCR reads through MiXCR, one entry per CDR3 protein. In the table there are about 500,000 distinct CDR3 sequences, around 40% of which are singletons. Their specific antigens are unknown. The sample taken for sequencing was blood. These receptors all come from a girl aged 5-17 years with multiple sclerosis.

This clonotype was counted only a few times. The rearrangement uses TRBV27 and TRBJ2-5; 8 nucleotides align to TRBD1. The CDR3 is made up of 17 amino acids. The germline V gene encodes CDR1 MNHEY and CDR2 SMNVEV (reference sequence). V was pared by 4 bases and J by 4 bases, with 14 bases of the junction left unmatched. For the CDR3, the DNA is TGTGCCAGCAGTTCATCACTGACAGGGGCTGTCGGAGAGACCCAGTACTTC. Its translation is CASSSSLTGAVGETQYF.

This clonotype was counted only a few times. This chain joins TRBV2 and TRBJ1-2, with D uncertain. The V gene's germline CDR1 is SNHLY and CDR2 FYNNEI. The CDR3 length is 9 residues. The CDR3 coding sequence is TGTGCTGGGGACTATGGCTACACCTTC. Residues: CAGDYGYTF.

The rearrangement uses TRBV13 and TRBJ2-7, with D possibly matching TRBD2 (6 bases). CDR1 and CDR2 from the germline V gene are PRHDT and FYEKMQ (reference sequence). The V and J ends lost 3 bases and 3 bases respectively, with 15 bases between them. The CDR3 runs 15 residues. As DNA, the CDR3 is TGTGCCAGCAGCTTCCCCAGGGCGGGAATCTACGAGCAGTACTTC. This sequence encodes CASSFPRAGIYEQYF.

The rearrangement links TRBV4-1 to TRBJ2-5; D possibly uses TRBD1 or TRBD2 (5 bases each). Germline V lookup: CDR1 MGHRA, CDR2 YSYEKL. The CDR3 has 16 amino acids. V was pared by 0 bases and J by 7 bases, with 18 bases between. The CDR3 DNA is TGCGCCAGCAGCCAAGATGGAGCTGGGACCAAGTGGACCCAGTACTTC. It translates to CASSQDGAGTKWTQYF.

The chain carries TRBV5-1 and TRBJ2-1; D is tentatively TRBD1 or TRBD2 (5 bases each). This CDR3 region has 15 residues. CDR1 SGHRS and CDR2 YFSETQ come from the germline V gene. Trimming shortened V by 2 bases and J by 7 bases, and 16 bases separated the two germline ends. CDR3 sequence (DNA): TGCGCCAGCAGCTTTGAGGGTATCAGGGTGAATGAGCAGTTCTTC. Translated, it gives CASSFEGIRVNEQFF.

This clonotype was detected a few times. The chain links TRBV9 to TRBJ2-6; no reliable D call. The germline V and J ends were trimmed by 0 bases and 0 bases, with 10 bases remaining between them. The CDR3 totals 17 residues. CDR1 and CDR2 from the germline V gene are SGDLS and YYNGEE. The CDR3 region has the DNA TGTGCCAGCAGCGTAGGCGGATATCCCTCTGGGGCCAACGTCCTGACTTTC. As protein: CASSVGGYPSGANVLTF. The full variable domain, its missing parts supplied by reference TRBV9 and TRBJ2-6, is DSGVTQTPKHLITATGQRVTLRCSPRSGDLSVYWYQQSLDQGLQFLIQYYNGEERAKGNILERFSAQQFPDLHSELNLSSLELGDSALYFCASSVGGYPSGANVLTFGAGSRLTVL.

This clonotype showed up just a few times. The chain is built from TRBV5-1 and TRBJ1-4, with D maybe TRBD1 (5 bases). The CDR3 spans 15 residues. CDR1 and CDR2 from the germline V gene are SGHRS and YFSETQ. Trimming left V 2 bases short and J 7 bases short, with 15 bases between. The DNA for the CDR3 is TGCGCCAGCAGCTTTGGGGCTGCTGAAGGTGAAAAACTGTTTTTT. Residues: CASSFGAAEGEKLFF.

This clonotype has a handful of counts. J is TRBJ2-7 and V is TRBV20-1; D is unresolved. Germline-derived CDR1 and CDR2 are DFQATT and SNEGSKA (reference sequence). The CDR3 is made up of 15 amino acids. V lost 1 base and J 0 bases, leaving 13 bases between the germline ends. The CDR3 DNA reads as TGCAGTGCTAGAGGGCTGATTGTGAGCTCCTACGAGCAGTACTTC. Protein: CSARGLIVSSYEQYF.

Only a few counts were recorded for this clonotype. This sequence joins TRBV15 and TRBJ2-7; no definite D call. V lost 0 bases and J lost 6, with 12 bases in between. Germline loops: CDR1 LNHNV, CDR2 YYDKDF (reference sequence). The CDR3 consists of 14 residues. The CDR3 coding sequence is TGTGCCACCAGCAGAGAAGTAGATCTCAGCGAGCAGTACTTC. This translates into CATSREVDLSEQYF.

The CDR3 reads CSAREAGLGYNEQFF. The CDR3 DNA follows: TGCAGTGCTAGAGAGGCAGGTCTGGGATACAATGAGCAGTTCTTC. The V and J genes are TRBV20-1 and TRBJ2-1, with D uncertain. CDR3 length equals 15 residues. V was trimmed by 0 bases and J by 4 bases, leaving 13 bases between them. The V gene's germline CDR1 is DFQATT and CDR2 SNEGSKA (reference sequence).

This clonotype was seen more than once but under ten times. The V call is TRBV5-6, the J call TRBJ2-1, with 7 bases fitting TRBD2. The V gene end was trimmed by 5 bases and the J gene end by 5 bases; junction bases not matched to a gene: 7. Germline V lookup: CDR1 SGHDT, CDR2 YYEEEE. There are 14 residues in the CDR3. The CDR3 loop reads CASSSGTTDNEQFF. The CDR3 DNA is TGTGCCAGCAGTTCCGGGACTACAGACAATGAGCAGTTCTTC.

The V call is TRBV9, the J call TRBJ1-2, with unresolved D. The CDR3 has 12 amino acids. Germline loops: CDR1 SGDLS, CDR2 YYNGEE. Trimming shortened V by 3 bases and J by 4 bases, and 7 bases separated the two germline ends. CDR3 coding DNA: TGTGCCAGCAGCGAGAAGCCCTATGGCTACACCTTC. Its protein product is CASSEKPYGYTF.

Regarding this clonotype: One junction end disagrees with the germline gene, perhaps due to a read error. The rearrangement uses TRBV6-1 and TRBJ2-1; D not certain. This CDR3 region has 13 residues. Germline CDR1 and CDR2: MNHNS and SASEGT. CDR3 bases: TGTGCCAGCGGTGGCCAGTCCTACAATGAGCGGTTCTTC. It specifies CASGGQSYNERFF.

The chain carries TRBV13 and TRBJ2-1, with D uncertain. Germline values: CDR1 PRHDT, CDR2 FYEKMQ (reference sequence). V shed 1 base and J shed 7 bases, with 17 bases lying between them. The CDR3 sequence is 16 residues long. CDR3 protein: CASSLEGFVRFNEQFF. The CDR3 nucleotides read TGTGCCAGCAGCTTAGAAGGGTTTGTTCGTTTTAATGAGCAGTTCTTC.

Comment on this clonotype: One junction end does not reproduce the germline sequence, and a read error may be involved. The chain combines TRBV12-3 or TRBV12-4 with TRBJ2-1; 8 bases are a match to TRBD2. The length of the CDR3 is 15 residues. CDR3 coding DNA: TGTGCCAGCAGTGTAGCGGGAAACCTCTACAATGAGCAGTTCTTC. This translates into CASSVAGNLYNEQFF.

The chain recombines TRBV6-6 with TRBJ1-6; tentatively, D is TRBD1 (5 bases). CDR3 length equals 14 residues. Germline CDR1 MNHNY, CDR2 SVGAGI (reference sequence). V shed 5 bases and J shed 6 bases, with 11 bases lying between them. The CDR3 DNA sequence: TGTGCCAGCAGTCCGACCGGGGGTAATTCACCCCTCCACTTT. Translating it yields CASSPTGGNSPLHF.

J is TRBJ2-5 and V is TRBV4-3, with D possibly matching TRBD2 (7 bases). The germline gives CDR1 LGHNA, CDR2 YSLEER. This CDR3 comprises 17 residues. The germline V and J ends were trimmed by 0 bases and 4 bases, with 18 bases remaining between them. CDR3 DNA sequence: TGCGCCAGCAGCCAAGAAAATCGGGGGGCTTTAGCAGAGACCCAGTACTTC. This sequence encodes CASSQENRGALAETQYF.

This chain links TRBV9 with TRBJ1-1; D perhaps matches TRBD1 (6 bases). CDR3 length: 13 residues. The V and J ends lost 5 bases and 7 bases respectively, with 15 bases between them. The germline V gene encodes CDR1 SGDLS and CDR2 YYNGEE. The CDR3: CASSGNWGHEAFF. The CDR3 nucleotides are TGTGCCAGCAGTGGTAATTGGGGACATGAAGCTTTCTTT.

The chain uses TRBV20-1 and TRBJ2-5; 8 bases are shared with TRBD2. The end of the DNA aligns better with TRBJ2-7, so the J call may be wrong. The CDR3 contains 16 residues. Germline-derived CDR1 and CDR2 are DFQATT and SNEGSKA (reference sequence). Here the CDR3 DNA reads TGCAGTGCTAGAGATCTCGGAGTAGCGGGGTCCTACGAGCAGTACTTC. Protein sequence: CSARDLGVAGSYEQYF.

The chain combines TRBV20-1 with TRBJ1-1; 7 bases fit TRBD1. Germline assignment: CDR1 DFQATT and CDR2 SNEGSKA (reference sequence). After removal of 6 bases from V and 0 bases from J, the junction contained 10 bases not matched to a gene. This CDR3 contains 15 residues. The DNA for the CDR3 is TGCAGTGCAACCAGGGACAGTGTAATGAACACTGAAGCTTTCTTT. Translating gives CSATRDSVMNTEAFF.

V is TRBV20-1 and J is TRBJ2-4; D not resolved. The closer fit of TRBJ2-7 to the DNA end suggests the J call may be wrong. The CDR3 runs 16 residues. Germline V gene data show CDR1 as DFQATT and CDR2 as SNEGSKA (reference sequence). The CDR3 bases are TGCAGTGCTAGAGAAATAGCTTCGGGTCTTTTCGACGAGCAGTACTTC. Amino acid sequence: CSAREIASGLFDEQYF.

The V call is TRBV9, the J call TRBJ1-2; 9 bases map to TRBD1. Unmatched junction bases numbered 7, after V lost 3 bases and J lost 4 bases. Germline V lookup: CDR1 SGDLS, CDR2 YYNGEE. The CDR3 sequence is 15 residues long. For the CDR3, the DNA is TGTGCCAGCAGCGGGGGGGACAGGGATCCCTATGGCTACACCTTC. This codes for CASSGGDRDPYGYTF.

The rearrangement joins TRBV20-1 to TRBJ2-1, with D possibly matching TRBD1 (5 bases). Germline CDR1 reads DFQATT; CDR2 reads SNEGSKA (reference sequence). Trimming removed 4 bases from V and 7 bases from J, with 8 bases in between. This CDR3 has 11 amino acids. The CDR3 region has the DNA TGCAGTGCTACAGGGTGGAATGAGCAGTTCTTC. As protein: CSATGWNEQFF.

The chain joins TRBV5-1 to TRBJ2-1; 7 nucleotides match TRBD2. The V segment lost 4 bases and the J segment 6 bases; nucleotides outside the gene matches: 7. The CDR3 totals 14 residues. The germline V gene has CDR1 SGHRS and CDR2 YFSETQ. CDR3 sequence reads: CASSRNRLANEQFF. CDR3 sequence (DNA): TGCGCCAGCAGCCGAAACCGACTAGCCAATGAGCAGTTCTTC.

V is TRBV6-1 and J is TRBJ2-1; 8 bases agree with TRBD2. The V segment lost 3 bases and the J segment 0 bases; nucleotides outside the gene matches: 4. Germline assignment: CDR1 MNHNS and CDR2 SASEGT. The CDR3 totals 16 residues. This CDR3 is CASSEIAGSSYNEQFF. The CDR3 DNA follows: TGTGCCAGCAGTGAGATAGCGGGGAGCTCCTACAATGAGCAGTTCTTC.

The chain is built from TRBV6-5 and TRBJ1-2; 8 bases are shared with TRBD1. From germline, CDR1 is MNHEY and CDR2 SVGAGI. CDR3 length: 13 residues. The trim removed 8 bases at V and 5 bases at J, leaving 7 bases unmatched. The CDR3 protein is CASSGQGGYGYTF. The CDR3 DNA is TGTGCCAGCTCCGGACAGGGAGGGTATGGCTACACCTTC.

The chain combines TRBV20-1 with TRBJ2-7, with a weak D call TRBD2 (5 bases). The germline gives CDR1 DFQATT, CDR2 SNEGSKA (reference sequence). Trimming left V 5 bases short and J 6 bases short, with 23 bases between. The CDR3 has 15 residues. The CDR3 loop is CSALRGGGLSGEQYF. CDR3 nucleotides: TGCAGTGCTTTGCGCGGAGGTGGCCTTTCCGGCGAGCAGTACTTC.

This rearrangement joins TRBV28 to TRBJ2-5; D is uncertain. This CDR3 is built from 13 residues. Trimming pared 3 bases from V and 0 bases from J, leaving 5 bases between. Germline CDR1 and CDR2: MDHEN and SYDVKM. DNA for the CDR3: TGTGCCAGCAGTTTCTCAGACCAAGAGACCCAGTACTTC. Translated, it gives CASSFSDQETQYF.

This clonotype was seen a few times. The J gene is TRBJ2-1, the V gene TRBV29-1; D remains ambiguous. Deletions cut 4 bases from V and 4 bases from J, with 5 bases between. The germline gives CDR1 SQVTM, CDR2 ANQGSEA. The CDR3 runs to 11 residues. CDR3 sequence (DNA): TGCAGCGTTGTCTTATACAATGAGCAGTTCTTC. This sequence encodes CSVVLYNEQFF.

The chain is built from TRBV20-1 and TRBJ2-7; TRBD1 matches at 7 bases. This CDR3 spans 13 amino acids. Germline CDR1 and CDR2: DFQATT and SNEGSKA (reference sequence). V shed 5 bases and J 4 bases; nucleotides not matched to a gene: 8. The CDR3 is CSAPGTAIYEQYF. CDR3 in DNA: TGCAGTGCTCCCGGGACAGCCATATACGAGCAGTACTTC.

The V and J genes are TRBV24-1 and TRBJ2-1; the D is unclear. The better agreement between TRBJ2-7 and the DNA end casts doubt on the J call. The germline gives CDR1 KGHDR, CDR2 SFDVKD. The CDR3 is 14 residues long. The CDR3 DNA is TGTGCCACCGTACAGCGACTTACATACAATGAGCAGTACTTC. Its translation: CATVQRLTYNEQYF.

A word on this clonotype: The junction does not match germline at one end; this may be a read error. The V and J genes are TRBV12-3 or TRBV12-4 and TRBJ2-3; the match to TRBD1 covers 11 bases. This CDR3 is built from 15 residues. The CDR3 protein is CASTPGTGGTDTEYF. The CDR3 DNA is TGTGCCAGCACCCCAGGGACAGGGGGTACAGATACGGAGTATTTT.